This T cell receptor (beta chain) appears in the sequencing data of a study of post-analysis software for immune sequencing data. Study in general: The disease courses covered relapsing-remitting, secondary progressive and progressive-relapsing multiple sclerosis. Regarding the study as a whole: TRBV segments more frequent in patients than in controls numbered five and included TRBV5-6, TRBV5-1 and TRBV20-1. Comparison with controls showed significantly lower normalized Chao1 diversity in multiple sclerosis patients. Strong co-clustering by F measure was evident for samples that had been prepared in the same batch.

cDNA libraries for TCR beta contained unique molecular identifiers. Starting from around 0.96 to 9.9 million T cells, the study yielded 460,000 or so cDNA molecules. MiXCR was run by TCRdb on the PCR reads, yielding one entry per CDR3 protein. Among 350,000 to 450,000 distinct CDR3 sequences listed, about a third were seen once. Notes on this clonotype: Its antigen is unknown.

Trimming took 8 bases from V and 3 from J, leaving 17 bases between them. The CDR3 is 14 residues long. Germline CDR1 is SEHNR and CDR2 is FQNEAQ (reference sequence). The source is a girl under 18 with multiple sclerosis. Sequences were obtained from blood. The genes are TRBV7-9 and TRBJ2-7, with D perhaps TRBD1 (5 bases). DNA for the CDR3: TGTGCCAGCGGCCCCAGGGCCCGCATCTACGAGCAGTACTTC. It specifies CASGPRARIYEQYF. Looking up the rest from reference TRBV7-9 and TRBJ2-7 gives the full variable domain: DTGVSQNPRHKITKRGQNVTFRCDPISEHNRLYWYRQTLGQGPEFLTYFQNEAQLEKSRLLSDRFSAERPKGSFSTLEIQRTEQGDSAMYLCASGPRARIYEQYFGPGTRLTVT.